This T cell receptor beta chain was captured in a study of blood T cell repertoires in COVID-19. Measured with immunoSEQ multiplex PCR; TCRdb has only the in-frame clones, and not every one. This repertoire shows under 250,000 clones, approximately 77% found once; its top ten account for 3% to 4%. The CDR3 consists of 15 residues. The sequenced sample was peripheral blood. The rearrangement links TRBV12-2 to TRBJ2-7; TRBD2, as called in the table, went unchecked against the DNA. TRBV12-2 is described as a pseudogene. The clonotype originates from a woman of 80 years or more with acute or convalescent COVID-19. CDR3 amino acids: CASRPPRGYSYEQYF. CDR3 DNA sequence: TGTGCAAGTCGCCCCCCGCGCGGTTACTCCTACGAGCAGTACTTC.